This entry lists 18 T cell receptor beta chains sequenced from one sample in a study of shared clonotypes between healthy human individuals. Sequencing was performed with immunoSEQ multiplex PCR; in TCRdb, only in-frame clones are kept and a portion is missing. This table holds about 2.1 million clones, 85% to 95% found once. Naive CD8 cells lacked CD45RO and underwent positive selection for CCR7, leaving out terminally differentiated effector memory CD45RA+ cells. Sample: naive CD8+ T cells from PBMCs. The receptors derive from a man younger than 30 in good health. Some clones in this sample may be carry-over from other donors' samples.

The gene calls are TRBV7-9 and TRBJ2-5; 13 nucleotides match TRBD2. J gave up 0 bases and V 1 base, and 8 bases lay outside the gene matches. The CDR3 length is 19 residues. Per germline, CDR1 SEHNR and CDR2 FQNEAQ (reference sequence). CDR3 protein: CASSLEIGTSGTHQETQYF. CDR3 coding DNA: TGTGCCAGCAGCTTAGAAATAGGGACTAGCGGGACCCACCAAGAGACCCAGTACTTC.

The CDR3 protein is CASSHPESGRAGGDTQYF. CDR3 nucleotides: TGTGCCAGCAGCCACCCTGAGAGCGGGAGGGCCGGGGGAGATACGCAGTATTTT. V is TRBV14 and J is TRBJ2-3; 10 nucleotides line up with TRBD2. Germline V gene sequence: CDR1 SGHDN, CDR2 FVKESK. This CDR3 has 18 residues. V gave up 3 bases and J gave up 5 bases; unmatched junction bases: 14.

The rearrangement links TRBV7-9 to TRBJ2-1, with D uncertain. Trimming removed 3 bases at V and 7 bases at J, with 10 bases between. The CDR3 has 13 amino acids. Germline V gene sequence: CDR1 SEHNR, CDR2 FQNEAQ (reference sequence). CDR3: CASSLAAGNEQFF. The DNA for the CDR3 is TGTGCCAGCAGCTTGGCGGCTGGGAATGAGCAGTTCTTC.

The V and J genes are TRBV28 and TRBJ2-2; 9 bases fit TRBD2. Germline trimming cut 3 bases from V and 5 bases from J; bases unmatched to any gene: 7. There are 16 residues in the CDR3. Germline V gene lookup returns CDR1 MDHEN and CDR2 SYDVKM. This CDR3 is CASSFAGGLGTGELFF. CDR3 in DNA: TGTGCCAGCAGTTTTGCGGGAGGGCTTGGTACCGGGGAGCTGTTTTTT.

The chain joins TRBV27 to TRBJ2-3; tentatively, D is TRBD1 or TRBD2 (6 bases each). With 8 bases removed from V and 3 bases from J, the gap between germline ends came to 21 bases. Germline V CDR1 and CDR2: MNHEY, SMNVEV (reference sequence). The CDR3 sequence is 16 residues long. Here the CDR3 DNA reads TGTGCCAGCGGCTTTATCCGGGTAGGGGGGACAGATACGCAGTATTTT. It yields the protein CASGFIRVGGTDTQYF.

Regarding this clone: Additional DNA sequences in this sample encode the identical CDR3. This chain joins TRBV4-1 and TRBJ2-5; D gene uncertain. From germline, CDR1 is MGHRA and CDR2 YSYEKL. This CDR3 contains 12 residues. The germline V and J ends were trimmed by 0 bases and 4 bases, with 3 bases remaining between them. The DNA of the CDR3 is TGCGCCAGCAGCCAAGACCGAGAGACCCAGTACTTC. It yields the protein CASSQDRETQYF.

The chain carries TRBV27 and TRBJ2-3, with 10 nucleotides matching TRBD1. The germline gives CDR1 MNHEY, CDR2 SMNVEV (reference sequence). J lost 1 base, V lost 7 bases, and 5 bases had no gene match. This CDR3 is built from 15 residues. The CDR3 region has the DNA TGTGCCAGCACCAGGGGGACAGGGGGCACAGATACGCAGTATTTT. Protein product: CASTRGTGGTDTQYF.

V gene TRBV4-3 combines with J gene TRBJ2-7; 9 bases are shared with TRBD2. Germline values: CDR1 LGHNA, CDR2 YSLEER. This CDR3 spans 16 amino acids. The V gene end was trimmed by 1 base and the J gene end by 3 bases; junction bases not matched to a gene: 7. The CDR3 DNA reads as TGCGCCAGCAGCCAAGGTCTGAGCGGGAGGAACTACGAGCAGTACTTC. It codes for CASSQGLSGRNYEQYF.

This chain connects TRBV13 to TRBJ2-3; 7 bases are shared with TRBD1. CDR1 and CDR2 from the germline V gene are PRHDT and FYEKMQ (reference sequence). This CDR3 contains 16 residues. V dropped 5 bases and J dropped 0; count of bases not matched to a gene: 8. The CDR3 DNA reads as TGTGCCAGCAGCCCTATGACAGGGCCAAGCACAGATACGCAGTATTTT. Translated, it gives CASSPMTGPSTDTQYF. Combining the CDR3 with reference TRBV13 and TRBJ2-3 gives the whole variable domain AAGVIQSPRHLIKEKRETATLKCYPIPRHDTVYWYQQGPGQDPQFLISFYEKMQSDKGSIPDRFSAQQFSDYHSELNMSSLELGDSALYFCASSPMTGPSTDTQYFGPGTRLTVL.

The chain couples TRBV7-9 to TRBJ2-1, with a tentative D call TRBD2 (5 bases). V was pared by 4 bases and J by 5 bases, with 18 bases between. The CDR3 sequence is 16 residues long. Germline V gene sequence: CDR1 SEHNR, CDR2 FQNEAQ (reference sequence). The CDR3 region has the DNA TGTGCCAGCAGCTCTCCGGCGTTTGAGACTAACAATGAGCAGTTCTTC. Translated: CASSSPAFETNNEQFF.

The CDR3 DNA follows: TGTGCCAGCAGTAATTACCTCAGGGGGGCCCAGCATTTT. It yields the protein CASSNYLRGAQHF. The chain uses TRBV27 and TRBJ1-5; 7 bases agree with TRBD1. This CDR3 contains 13 residues. The germline CDR1 and CDR2 sequences are MNHEY and SMNVEV (reference sequence). With V trimmed by 5 bases and J by 11 bases, 9 bases remained unmatched.

The rearrangement uses TRBV27 and TRBJ1-1, with D possibly matching TRBD1 (6 bases). CDR1 MNHEY and CDR2 SMNVEV come from the germline V gene (reference sequence). Trimming stripped 2 bases from V and 1 base from J, with 11 bases between. The CDR3 runs 15 residues. CDR3 residues: CASSLRGAGNTEAFF. In nucleotides, the CDR3 is TGTGCCAGCAGTTTACGGGGGGCGGGGAACACTGAAGCTTTCTTT.

This chain links TRBV27 with TRBJ2-6; TRBD1 agrees at 7 bases. CDR1 is MNHEY, CDR2 SMNVEV, per germline (reference sequence). The trim removed 8 bases at V and 0 bases at J, leaving 16 bases unmatched. The CDR3 contains 19 residues. In DNA form, the CDR3 reads TGTGCCAGCGGAACCAGGGACAGCCGCCCCCCCTCTGGGGCCAACGTCCTGACTTTC. This gives the protein CASGTRDSRPPSGANVLTF.

The chain uses TRBV7-9 and TRBJ2-1; 8 bases map to TRBD2. Germline V CDR1 and CDR2: SEHNR, FQNEAQ (reference sequence). Trimming removed 4 bases from V and 4 bases from J; junction bases left unmatched: 3. The CDR3 covers 14 residues. In nucleotides, the CDR3 is TGTGCCAGCAGCTCGGAGCGGGAGTACAATGAGCAGTTCTTC. This codes for CASSSEREYNEQFF.

This clone occurred once. Sequence at one end of the junction differs from germline and may be a read error. The gene calls are TRBV29-1 and TRBJ2-7, with D possibly matching TRBD1 (5 bases). Germline V gene data show CDR1 as SQVTM and CDR2 as ANQGSEA. The CDR3 runs 12 residues. The CDR3 DNA follows: TGCAGCGTTAAAGACAGATACTACGAGCAGTACTTC. Protein: CSVKDRYYEQYF.

This rearrangement joins TRBV2 to TRBJ2-1; TRBD2 is a possible D gene (5 bases). CDR3 length equals 17 residues. CDR1 and CDR2 from the germline V gene are SNHLY and FYNNEI. With 2 bases removed from V and 6 bases from J, the gap between germline ends came to 20 bases. CDR3 region: CASSESPGSTRRNEQFF. The DNA for the CDR3 is TGTGCCAGCAGTGAATCCCCGGGATCCACTAGGCGCAATGAGCAGTTCTTC.

The chain links TRBV27 to TRBJ1-5; D gene unclear. This CDR3 is built from 14 residues. Between the trimmed V and J ends, which lost 0 bases and 5 bases, there was a span of 8 bases. CDR1 and CDR2 from the germline V gene are MNHEY and SMNVEV (reference sequence). The CDR3 bases are TGTGCCAGCAGTTTATCTGACACGGATCAGCCCCAGCATTTT. Translated, it gives CASSLSDTDQPQHF.

V and J are TRBV4-2 and TRBJ2-3; 9 bases are shared with TRBD1. Trimming removed 1 base from V and 6 bases from J; junction bases left unmatched: 11. The germline V gene has CDR1 LGHNA and CDR2 YNFKEQ. The CDR3 loop spans 17 amino acids. CDR3 sequence: CASSQGRRDRVADTQYF. For the CDR3, the DNA is TGTGCCAGCAGCCAAGGGAGACGGGACAGGGTCGCGGATACGCAGTATTTT.